The present T cell receptor (beta chain) was sequenced within a study of breast tumors, draining lymph nodes, adjacent tissues. TCRdb reanalysed the multiplex PCR reads using MiXCR and keeps one entry per CDR3 protein. The table shows some 250,000 distinct CDR3 sequences, with 30% to 35% occurring only once. Breast cancer patients provided tissue from their axillary draining lymph nodes. Germline CDR1 and CDR2: DFQATT and SNEGSKA (reference sequence). V trimming: 6 bases; J trimming: 4 bases; junction bases outside the gene matches: 5. The CDR3 length is 13 residues. The sequence was collected from a female donor with breast cancer. Some clones in this sample may be carry-over from other donors' samples. The specimen sequenced was axillary lymph node tissue. V is TRBV20-1 and J is TRBJ2-1; 8 bases are shared with TRBD1. The CDR3 protein is CSARTGYYNEQFF. The CDR3 DNA reads TGCAGTGCGCGGACAGGGTATTACAATGAGCAGTTCTTC.